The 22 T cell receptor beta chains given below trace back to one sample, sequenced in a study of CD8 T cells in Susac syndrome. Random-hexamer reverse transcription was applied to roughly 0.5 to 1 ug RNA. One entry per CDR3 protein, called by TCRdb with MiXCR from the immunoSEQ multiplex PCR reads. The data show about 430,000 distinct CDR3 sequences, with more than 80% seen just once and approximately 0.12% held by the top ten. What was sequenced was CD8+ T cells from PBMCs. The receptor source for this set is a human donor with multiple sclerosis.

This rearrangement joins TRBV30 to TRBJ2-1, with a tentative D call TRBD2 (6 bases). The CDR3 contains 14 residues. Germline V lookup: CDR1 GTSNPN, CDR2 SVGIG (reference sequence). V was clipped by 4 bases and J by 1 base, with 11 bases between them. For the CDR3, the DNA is TGTGCCTGGAATGACGGGAGATCCTACAATGAGCAGTTCTTC. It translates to CAWNDGRSYNEQFF. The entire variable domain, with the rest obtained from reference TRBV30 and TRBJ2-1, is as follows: SQTIHQWPATLVQPVGSPLSLECTVEGTSNPNLYWYRQAAGRGLQLLFYSVGIGQISSEVPQNLSASRPQDRQFILSSKKLLLSDSGFYLCAWNDGRSYNEQFFGPGTRLTVL.

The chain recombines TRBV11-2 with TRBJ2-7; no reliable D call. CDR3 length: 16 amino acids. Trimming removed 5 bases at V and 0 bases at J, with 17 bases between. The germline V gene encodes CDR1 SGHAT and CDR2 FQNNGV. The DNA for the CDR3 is TGTGCCAGCAGCCCCTGGACGGGTTCGAGCTCCTACGAGCAGTACTTC. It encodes CASSPWTGSSSYEQYF.

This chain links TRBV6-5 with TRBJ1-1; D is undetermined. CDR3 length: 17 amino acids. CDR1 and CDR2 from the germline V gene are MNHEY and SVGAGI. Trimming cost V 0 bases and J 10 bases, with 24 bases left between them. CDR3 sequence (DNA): TGTGCCAGCAGTTACTCCTTATCAGGAAGACCGTTGTTAGGAGCTTTCTTT. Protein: CASSYSLSGRPLLGAFF.

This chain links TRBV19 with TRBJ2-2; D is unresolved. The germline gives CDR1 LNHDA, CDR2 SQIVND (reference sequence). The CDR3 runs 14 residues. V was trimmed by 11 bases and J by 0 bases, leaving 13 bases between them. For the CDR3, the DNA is TGTGCCTGCTCCCCCAACGCGAACACCGGGGAGCTGTTTTTT. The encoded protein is CACSPNANTGELFF.

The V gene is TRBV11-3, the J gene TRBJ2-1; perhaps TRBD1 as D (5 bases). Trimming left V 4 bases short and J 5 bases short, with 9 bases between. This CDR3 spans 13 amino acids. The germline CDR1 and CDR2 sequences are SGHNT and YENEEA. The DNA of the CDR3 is TGTGCCAGCAGCTCGTTCAGGGACAATGAGCAGTTCTTC. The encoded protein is CASSSFRDNEQFF.

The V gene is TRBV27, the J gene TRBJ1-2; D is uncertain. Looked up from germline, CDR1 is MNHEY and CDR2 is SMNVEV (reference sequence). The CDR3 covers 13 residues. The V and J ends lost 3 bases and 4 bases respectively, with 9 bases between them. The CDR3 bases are TGTGCCAGCAGTTTTGGTCAGACCTATGGCTACACCTTC. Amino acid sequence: CASSFGQTYGYTF.

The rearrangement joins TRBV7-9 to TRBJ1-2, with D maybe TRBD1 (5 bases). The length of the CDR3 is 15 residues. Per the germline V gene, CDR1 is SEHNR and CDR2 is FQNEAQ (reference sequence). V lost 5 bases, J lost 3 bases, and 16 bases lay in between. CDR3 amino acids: CASSLIGQGDYGYTF. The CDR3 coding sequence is TGTGCCAGCAGCCTAATCGGACAAGGGGACTATGGCTACACCTTC.

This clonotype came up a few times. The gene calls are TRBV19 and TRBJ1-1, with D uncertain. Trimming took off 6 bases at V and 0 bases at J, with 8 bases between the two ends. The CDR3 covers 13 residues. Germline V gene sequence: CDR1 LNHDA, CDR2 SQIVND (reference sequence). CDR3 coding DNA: TGTGCCAGTAGCTGGCAGATGAACACTGAAGCTTTCTTT. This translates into CASSWQMNTEAFF.

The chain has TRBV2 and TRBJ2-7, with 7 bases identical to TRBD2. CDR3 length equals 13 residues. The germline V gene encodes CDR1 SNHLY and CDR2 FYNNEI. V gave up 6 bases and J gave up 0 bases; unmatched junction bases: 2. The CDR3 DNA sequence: TGTGCCAGCAGAGCGGGGTTCTCCTACGAGCAGTACTTC. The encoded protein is CASRAGFSYEQYF.

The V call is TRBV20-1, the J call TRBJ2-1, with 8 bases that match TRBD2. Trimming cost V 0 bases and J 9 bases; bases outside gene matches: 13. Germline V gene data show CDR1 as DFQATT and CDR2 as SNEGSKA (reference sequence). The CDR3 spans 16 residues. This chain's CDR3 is CSARDPTSDSPGEQFF. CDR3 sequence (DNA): TGCAGTGCTAGAGATCCGACTAGCGACAGCCCGGGTGAGCAGTTCTTC.

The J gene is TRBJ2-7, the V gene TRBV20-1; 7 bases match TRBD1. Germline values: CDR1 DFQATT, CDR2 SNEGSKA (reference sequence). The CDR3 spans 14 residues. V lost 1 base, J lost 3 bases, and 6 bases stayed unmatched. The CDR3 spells CSARVRTGFYEQYF. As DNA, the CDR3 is TGCAGTGCTAGAGTAAGGACAGGATTCTACGAGCAGTACTTC.

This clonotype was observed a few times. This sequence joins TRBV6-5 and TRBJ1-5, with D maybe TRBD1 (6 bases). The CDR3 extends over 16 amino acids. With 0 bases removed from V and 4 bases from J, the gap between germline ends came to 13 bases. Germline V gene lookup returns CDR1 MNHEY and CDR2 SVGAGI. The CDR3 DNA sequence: TGTGCCAGCAGTTACTCCTCCCGAGGGGGGAATCAGCCCCAGCATTTT. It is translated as CASSYSSRGGNQPQHF.

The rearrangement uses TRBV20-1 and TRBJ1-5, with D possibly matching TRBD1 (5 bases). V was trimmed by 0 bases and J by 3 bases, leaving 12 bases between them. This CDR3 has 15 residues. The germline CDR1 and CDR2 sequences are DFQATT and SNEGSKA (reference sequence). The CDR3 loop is CSARDFARANQPQHF. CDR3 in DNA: TGCAGTGCTAGAGACTTCGCCAGGGCCAATCAGCCCCAGCATTTT.

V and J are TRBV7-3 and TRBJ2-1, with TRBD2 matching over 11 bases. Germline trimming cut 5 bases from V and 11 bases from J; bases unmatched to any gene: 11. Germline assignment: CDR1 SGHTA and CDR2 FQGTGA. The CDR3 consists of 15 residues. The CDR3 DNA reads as TGTGCCAGCAGCGCTACTAGCGGGAGCTTTGACCAGCAGTTCTTC. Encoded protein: CASSATSGSFDQQFF.

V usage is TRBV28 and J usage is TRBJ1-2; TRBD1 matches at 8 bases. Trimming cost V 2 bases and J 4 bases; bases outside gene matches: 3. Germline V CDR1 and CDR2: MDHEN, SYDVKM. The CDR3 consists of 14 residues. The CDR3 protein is CASSLQGAFYGYTF. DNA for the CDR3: TGTGCCAGCAGTTTACAGGGGGCGTTCTATGGCTACACCTTC.

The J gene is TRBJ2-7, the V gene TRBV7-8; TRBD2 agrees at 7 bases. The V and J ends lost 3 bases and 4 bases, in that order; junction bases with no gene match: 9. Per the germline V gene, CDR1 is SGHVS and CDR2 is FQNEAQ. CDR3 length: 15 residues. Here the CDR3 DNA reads TGTGCCAGCAGCTTTTGGGCTAGCGGCACTTACGAGCAGTACTTC. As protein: CASSFWASGTYEQYF. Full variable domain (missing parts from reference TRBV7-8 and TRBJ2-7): GAGVSQSPRYKVAKRGQDVALRCDPISGHVSLFWYQQALGQGPEFLTYFQNEAQLDKSGLPSDRFFAERPEGSVSTLKIQRTQQEDSAVYLCASSFWASGTYEQYFGPGTRLTVT.

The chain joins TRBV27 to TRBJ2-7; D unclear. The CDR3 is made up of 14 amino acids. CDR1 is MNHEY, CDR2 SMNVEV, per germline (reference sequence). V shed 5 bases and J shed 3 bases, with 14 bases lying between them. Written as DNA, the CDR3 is TGTGCCAGCAGTCCTAGAATTGGCCTCTACGAGCAGTACTTC. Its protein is CASSPRIGLYEQYF.

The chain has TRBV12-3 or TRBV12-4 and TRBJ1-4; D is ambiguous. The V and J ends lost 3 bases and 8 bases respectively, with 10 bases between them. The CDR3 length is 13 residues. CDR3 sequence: CASSLYWREKLFF. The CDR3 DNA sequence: TGTGCCAGCAGTTTGTATTGGCGGGAAAAACTGTTTTTT.

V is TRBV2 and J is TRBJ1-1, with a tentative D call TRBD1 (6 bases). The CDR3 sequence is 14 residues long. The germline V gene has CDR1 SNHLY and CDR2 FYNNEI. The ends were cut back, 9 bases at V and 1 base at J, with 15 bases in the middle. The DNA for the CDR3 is TGTGCCAGGGGCTATGGGGGGCAGAACACTGAAGCTTTCTTT. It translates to CARGYGGQNTEAFF.

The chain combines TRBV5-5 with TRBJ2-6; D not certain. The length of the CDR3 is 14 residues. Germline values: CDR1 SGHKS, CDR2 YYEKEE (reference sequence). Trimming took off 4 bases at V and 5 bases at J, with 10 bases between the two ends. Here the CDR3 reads CASSLGPRANVLTF. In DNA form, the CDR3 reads TGTGCCAGCAGCCTCGGTCCTAGGGCCAACGTCCTGACTTTC.

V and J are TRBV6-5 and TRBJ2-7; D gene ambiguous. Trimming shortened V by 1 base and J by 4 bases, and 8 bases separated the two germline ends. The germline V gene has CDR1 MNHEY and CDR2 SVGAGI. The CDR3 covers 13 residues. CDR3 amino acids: CASSYFGPYEQYF. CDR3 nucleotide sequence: TGTGCCAGCAGTTACTTCGGCCCTTACGAGCAGTACTTC.

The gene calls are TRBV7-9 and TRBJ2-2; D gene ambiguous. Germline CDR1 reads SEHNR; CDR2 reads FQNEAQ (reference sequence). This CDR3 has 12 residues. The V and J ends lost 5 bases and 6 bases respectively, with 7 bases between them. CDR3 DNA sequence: TGTGCCAGCAGCGAGGATGCCGGGGAGCTGTTTTTT. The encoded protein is CASSEDAGELFF.